This TCR beta chain was documented in a study of T-cell memory formation after mild COVID-19 (dated by TCRdb to the early 2020s). Study-wide context: TCR sequence clusters from the two donors were largely donor specific. T-cell clones expanding and contracting after mild COVID-19 in two donors were tracked by longitudinal TCRalpha and TCRbeta repertoire sequencing. Two young, previously healthy adult volunteers, one female and one male, were included in the cohort.

The data were produced on an Illumina NovaSeq 6000. Using 5'RACE with constant-segment primers, TCRalpha and TCRbeta cDNA libraries were constructed, with sample barcodes and unique molecular identifiers added in the process. RNA was extracted from every sample with Trizol reagent. The libraries were amplified in two PCR steps, and the second step added a second sample barcode and Illumina TruSeq adapters. Sequencing of libraries was performed on an Illumina NovaSeq with 2 x 150 bp paired-end reads. The authors processed their data as follows. Demultiplexing of reads and collapsing into UMI-guided consensus sequences were performed with migec v1.2.7. Using mixcr v2.1.11, UMI consensuses were aligned to TRA and TRB V and J templates and then assembled into clonotypes. A clonotype was counted as expanded or contracted only if both edgeR and NoisET called the change significant, with noise models trained on biological replicates. For edgeR calls, the thresholds were a false discovery rate-adjusted p below 0.01 and a log2 fold-change of 1. PCA with hierarchical clustering of max-normalized trajectories of the 1000 most abundant clonotypes was used as exploratory dynamics analysis. Separately sequenced CD4+ and CD8+ repertoires were used to assign a CD4 or CD8 phenotype to each responding clone. TCRdb reworked the public reads: Q25 trimming with fastp, MiXCR clone assembly, productive beta chains retained. Identical CDR3 proteins give one entry, which carries the most common genes and DNA. The V and J calls shown here were made by TCRdb, not taken from the authors' results. Within this sample are around 320,000 distinct CDR3 sequences, with 28% of them counted one time only. The ten largest clones capture approximately 12% of the sample.

Ficoll-Paque density gradient centrifugation was the method used to isolate PBMCs. What the study reported, not specific to this receptor: Whether the second-wave clones peaking on day 37 were SARS-CoV-2 specific was not confirmed. Only two mild cases were covered by the study, and larger cohorts that include severe cases with pre-infection samples were considered necessary. Contracting CD4+ clones were located mainly in the CM and EM memory subsets, whereas CD8+ clones were found to be enriched in EMRA. Balanced CD4/CD8 phenotypes were observed for clones contracting from day 15 to 85, whereas a bias towards CD4+ was observed for a second wave of clones expanding from day 15 to 37. The detection of some responding clones in pre-infection memory suggests that pre-existing cross-reactive memory T cells joined the SARS-CoV-2 response.

Notes on this clonotype: The antigen it recognizes is unknown. No qualities accompany the bases; no much larger clone lies one base away.

The clonotype comes from an adult woman who had mild COVID-19 (a few samples of this study predate the infection). The sample titles of this study are shuffled in the database, so cell type and time point are left out; the donor was told from shared clones. What was sequenced was PBMCs or a T cell subset sorted from them (not recorded which).

The sequence in DNA is TGCAGTGCCCGAGCAAGCGGGTCCTACACCATATATTTT. Its protein product is CSARASGSYTIYF. The V and J genes are TRBV20-1 and TRBJ1-3; the D gene identity is not certain. Trimming removed 6 bases from V and 8 bases from J, leaving 17 bases between the germline ends. Per the germline V gene (reference sequence), DFQATT is the CDR1 and SNEGSKA is the CDR2. From cysteine to phenylalanine, the CDR3 is 13 amino acids long. CDR3 DNA only is kept here, 39 bases in frame from base 1.